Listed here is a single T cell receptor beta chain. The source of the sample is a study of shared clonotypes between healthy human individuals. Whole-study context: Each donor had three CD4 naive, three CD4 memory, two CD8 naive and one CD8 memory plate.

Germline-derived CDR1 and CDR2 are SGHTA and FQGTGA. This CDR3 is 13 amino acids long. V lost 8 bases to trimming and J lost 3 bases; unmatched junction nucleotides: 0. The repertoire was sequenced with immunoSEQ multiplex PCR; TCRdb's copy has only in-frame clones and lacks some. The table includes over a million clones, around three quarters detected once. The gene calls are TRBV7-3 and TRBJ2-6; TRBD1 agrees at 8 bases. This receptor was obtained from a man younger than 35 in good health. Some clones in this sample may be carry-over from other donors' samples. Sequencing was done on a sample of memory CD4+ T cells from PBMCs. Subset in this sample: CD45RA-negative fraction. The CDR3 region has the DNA TGTGCCAGCGGACAGGGTGGGGCCAACGTCCTGACTTTC. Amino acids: CASGQGGANVLTF. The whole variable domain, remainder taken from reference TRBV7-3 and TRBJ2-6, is GAGVSQTPSNKVTEKGKYVELRCDPISGHTALYWYRQSLGQGPEFLIYFQGTGAADDSGLPNDRFFAVRPEGSVSTLKIQRTERGDSAVYLCASGQGGANVLTFGAGSRLTVL.